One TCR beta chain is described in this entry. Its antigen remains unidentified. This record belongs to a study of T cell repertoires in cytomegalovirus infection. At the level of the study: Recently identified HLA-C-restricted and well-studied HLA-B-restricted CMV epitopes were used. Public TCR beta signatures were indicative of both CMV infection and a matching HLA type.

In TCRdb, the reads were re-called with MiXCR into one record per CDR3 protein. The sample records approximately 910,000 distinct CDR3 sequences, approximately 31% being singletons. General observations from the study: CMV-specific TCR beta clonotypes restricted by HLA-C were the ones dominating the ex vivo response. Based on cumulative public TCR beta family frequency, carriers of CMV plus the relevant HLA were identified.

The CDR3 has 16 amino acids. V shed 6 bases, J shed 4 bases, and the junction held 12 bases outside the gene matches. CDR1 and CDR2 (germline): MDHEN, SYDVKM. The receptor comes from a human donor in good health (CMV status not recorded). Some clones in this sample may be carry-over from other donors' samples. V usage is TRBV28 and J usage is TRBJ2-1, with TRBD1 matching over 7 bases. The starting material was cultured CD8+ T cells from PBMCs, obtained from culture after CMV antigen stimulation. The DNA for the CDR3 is TGTGCCAGCAGACGGGACAGTGGATGGGGATACAATGAGCAGTTCTTC. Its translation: CASRRDSGWGYNEQFF.